The next 13 T cell receptor beta chains were all read from a single sample in a study of technical replicates of blood from several donors. Profiling relied on immunoSEQ multiplex PCR, and the TCRdb table lists in-frame clones only, not all of them. The sample contains tens of thousands of clones, just over 90% of which appear only once. What was sequenced was T cells isolated from PBMCs. These receptor sequences come from a human donor in good health.

Worth noting for this clone: Relative to the germline gene, one junction end is altered; a read error may explain this. The V gene is TRBV28, the J gene TRBJ2-7; TRBD1 matches at 7 bases. This CDR3 spans 15 amino acids. Germline V gene data show CDR1 as MDHEN and CDR2 as SYDVKM. CDR3 sequence: CASSLGFTGDSSTDF. The DNA for the CDR3 is TGTGCCAGCAGTTTAGGTTTCACAGGGGACAGCAGCACAGACTTC.

The V gene is TRBV19, the J gene TRBJ2-5; 7 bases match TRBD1. CDR1 LNHDA and CDR2 SQIVND come from the germline V gene (reference sequence). CDR3 length: 16 residues. Trimming cost V 6 bases and J 5 bases; bases outside gene matches: 15. The CDR3 DNA is TGTGCCAGTAGGGGTAGGGGGACAGTGAGGGCGGAGACCCAGTACTTC. As protein: CASRGRGTVRAETQYF. Full variable domain (missing parts from reference TRBV19 and TRBJ2-5): DGGITQSPKYLFRKEGQNVTLSCEQNLNHDAMYWYRQDPGQGLRLIYYSQIVNDFQKGDIAEGYSVSREKKESFPLTVTSAQKNPTAFYLCASRGRGTVRAETQYFGPGTRLLVL.

V gene TRBV4-1 combines with J gene TRBJ2-1; 12 bases align to TRBD2. Per germline, CDR1 MGHRA and CDR2 YSYEKL. The J segment lost 7 bases and the V segment lost 0 bases, leaving 13 bases of the junction unmatched. The CDR3 runs to 19 residues. CDR3 bases: TGCGCCAGCAGCCAAGATCCGCTAGCGGGAGGGCTATCGGCTAATGAGCAGTTCTTC. Protein: CASSQDPLAGGLSANEQFF.

The chain is built from TRBV27 and TRBJ2-5, with 9 positions matching TRBD1. Per germline, CDR1 MNHEY and CDR2 SMNVEV (reference sequence). The CDR3 runs to 14 residues. The V segment lost 5 bases and the J segment 3 bases; nucleotides outside the gene matches: 4. CDR3 in DNA: TGTGCCAGCAGTCAAGGGACAGGGAAAGAGACCCAGTACTTC. It is translated as CASSQGTGKETQYF.

This clone appeared a single time. The rearrangement joins TRBV9 to TRBJ1-6, with 10 bases aligning to TRBD1. In germline, CDR1 is SGDLS, CDR2 YYNGEE. The CDR3 runs 14 residues. Trimming cost V 2 bases and J 8 bases; bases outside gene matches: 1. The CDR3 sequence is CASSVGQGDSPLHF. CDR3 coding DNA: TGTGCCAGCAGCGTTGGACAGGGGGATTCACCCCTCCACTTT.

The chain employs TRBV6-5 and TRBJ2-5; no clear D. V lost 6 bases and J 4 bases, leaving 6 bases between the germline ends. CDR3 length: 11 amino acids. Germline V lookup: CDR1 MNHEY, CDR2 SVGAGI. This chain's CDR3 is CASRHTETQYF. CDR3 nucleotide sequence: TGTGCCAGCAGGCACACAGAGACCCAGTACTTC.

V gene TRBV29-1 combines with J gene TRBJ1-1; TRBD1 might be the D (5 bases). The CDR3 length is 12 residues. Trimming took off 7 bases at V and 0 bases at J, with 9 bases between the two ends. CDR1 is SQVTM, CDR2 ANQGSEA, per germline. The CDR3 loop is CSAQGMNTEAFF. CDR3 nucleotides: TGCAGCGCCCAGGGAATGAACACTGAAGCTTTCTTT.

The gene calls are TRBV5-1 and TRBJ2-3; D is unresolved. The CDR3 sequence is 15 residues long. Trimming took off 2 bases at V and 2 bases at J, with 12 bases between the two ends. The germline V gene encodes CDR1 SGHRS and CDR2 YFSETQ. The DNA for the CDR3 is TGCGCCAGCAGCTTAGATCGAGGAGACACAGATACGCAGTATTTT. Translating it yields CASSLDRGDTDTQYF.

The CDR3, as DNA: TGCGCCAGCAATCGGAGGAATCGCTGGCAGTTCTATAGCAATCAGCCCCAGCATTTT. Protein: CASNRRNRWQFYSNQPQHF. The rearrangement links TRBV4-1 to TRBJ1-5; no clear D. The germline CDR1 and CDR2 sequences are MGHRA and YSYEKL. This CDR3 spans 19 amino acids. V lost 7 bases, J lost 0 bases, and 25 bases lay in between.

The chain joins TRBV9 to TRBJ2-7; D perhaps matches TRBD2 (7 bases). The V end was cut by 3 bases, the J end by 2 bases, with 15 bases between. Per the germline V gene, CDR1 is SGDLS and CDR2 is YYNGEE. This CDR3 is 15 amino acids long. The CDR3 DNA reads TGTGCCAGCAGCGAGGGGGGGGCGGTGGCCTACGAGCAGTACTTC. Translation: CASSEGGAVAYEQYF.

The DNA of the CDR3 is TGTGCCAGCAGGGATTCGTGGGGCCACGAGCAGTACTTC. Its protein is CASRDSWGHEQYF. The rearrangement joins TRBV2 to TRBJ2-7, with D perhaps TRBD1 (5 bases). Germline loops: CDR1 SNHLY, CDR2 FYNNEI. V lost 6 bases, J lost 5 bases, and 14 bases lay in between. The CDR3 is made up of 13 amino acids. The full variable domain, in which reference TRBV2 and TRBJ2-7 provide the parts outside the CDR3, is EPEVTQTPSHQVTQMGQEVILRCVPISNHLYFYWYRQILGQKVEFLVSFYNNEISEKSEIFDDQFSVERPDGSNFTLKIRSTKLEDSAMYFCASRDSWGHEQYFGPGTRLTVT.

The chain has TRBV18 and TRBJ1-2; D unclear. Germline V CDR1 and CDR2: KGHSH, LQKENI. The germline V and J ends were trimmed by 4 bases and 4 bases, with 10 bases remaining between them. The CDR3 has 13 residues. The CDR3 here is CASSLPSGYGYTF. DNA for the CDR3: TGTGCCAGCTCACTCCCGAGTGGCTATGGCTACACCTTC.

The genes are TRBV5-1 and TRBJ2-7; 8 bases agree with TRBD2. Germline CDR1 reads SGHRS; CDR2 reads YFSETQ. This CDR3 has 14 residues. The V segment lost 1 base and the J segment 0 bases; nucleotides outside the gene matches: 0. CDR3 sequence: CASSLTSGSYEQYF. The CDR3 nucleotides are TGCGCCAGCAGCTTGACTAGCGGCTCCTACGAGCAGTACTTC.